Each of the 13 T cell receptor beta chains below was sequenced from the same sample in a study of CD8+CD57+ T cells in acquired aplastic anemia. Genomic DNA, the template, was used for profiling of the TCR beta VDJ and CDR3. MiXCR, run by TCRdb on the reads, gives a single entry per CDR3 protein. The sample records 100,000 to 150,000 distinct CDR3 sequences, around 48% being singletons. The sample consisted of sorted CD4+, CD8+, or CD8+CD57+ T cells (not recorded which) from PBMCs. All receptors come from a human donor in good health, serving as a control.

At least ten counts were recorded for this clonotype. This sequence joins TRBV29-1 and TRBJ1-5, with D unclear. Trimming shortened V by 5 bases and J by 4 bases, and 9 bases separated the two germline ends. Germline V gene sequence: CDR1 SQVTM, CDR2 ANQGSEA. The CDR3 has 12 residues. CDR3 DNA sequence: TGCAGCGTTCGGGCCGGGAATCAGCCCCAGCATTTT. The encoded protein is CSVRAGNQPQHF.

The rearrangement joins TRBV15 to TRBJ2-5, with unresolved D. Trimming took 0 bases from V and 5 from J, leaving 13 bases between them. The length of the CDR3 is 15 residues. CDR1 and CDR2 (germline): LNHNV, YYDKDF (reference sequence). The CDR3 nucleotides are TGTGCCACCAGCAGAGATACACGGTTCGGGGAGACCCAGTACTTC. Translating gives CATSRDTRFGETQYF.

This clonotype was seen a handful of times. This chain joins TRBV7-2 and TRBJ2-7; D is tentatively TRBD1 or TRBD2 (5 bases each). Germline V gene data show CDR1 as SGHTA and CDR2 as FQGNSA. This CDR3 has 15 amino acids. The V and J ends lost 5 bases and 2 bases respectively, with 16 bases between them. The CDR3 loop is CASSSKTGTAYEQYF. CDR3 nucleotides: TGTGCCAGCAGCAGCAAAACCGGGACGGCCTACGAGCAGTACTTC. The whole variable domain, filled in from reference TRBV7-2 and TRBJ2-7, reads GAGVSQSPSNKVTEKGKDVELRCDPISGHTALYWYRQSLGQGLEFLIYFQGNSAPDKSGLPSDRFSAERTGGSVSTLTIQRTQQEDSAVYLCASSSKTGTAYEQYFGPGTRLTVT.

The chain couples TRBV7-9 to TRBJ2-5; TRBD2 is a possible D gene (6 bases). The CDR3 is 15 amino acids. Germline V gives CDR1 SEHNR, CDR2 FQNEAQ (reference sequence). V gave up 5 bases and J gave up 5 bases, with 18 bases separating them. CDR3 nucleotides: TGTGCCAGCAGCCTAGATCGGGGGTGGTATGAGACCCAGTACTTC. It translates to CASSLDRGWYETQYF.

This clonotype showed up many times. V gene TRBV6-5 combines with J gene TRBJ1-3; D possibly corresponds to TRBD1 (6 bases). This CDR3 has 15 residues. V lost 0 bases to trimming and J lost 3 bases, with 9 bases between them. Germline V gene sequence: CDR1 MNHEY, CDR2 SVGAGI. For the CDR3, the DNA is TGTGCCAGCAGTTACTCGGGGGCGAGTGGAAACACCATATATTTT. It yields the protein CASSYSGASGNTIYF.

About this clonotype itself: It may be a read error: a sequence one base away is much more abundant. CDR3 sequence reads: CASSQGRIGQPQHF. In DNA, the CDR3 is TGTGCCAGCAGCCAAGGTCGAATAGGTCAGCCCCAGCATTTT. The chain links TRBV3-1 to TRBJ1-5; D ambiguous. V was clipped by 1 base and J by 6 bases, with 10 bases between them. CDR1 is LGHDT, CDR2 YNNKEL, per germline (reference sequence). The CDR3 contains 14 residues.

Comment on this clonotype: A read error may be the cause here, since a much bigger clone is one base away. This likely comes from a read error, as the CDR3 has no conserved phenylalanine or tryptophan at its end. CDR3 amino acids: CAVLGGAETQYS. CDR3 DNA: TGTGCCGTTCTTGGGGGGGCGGAGACCCAGTACTCC. The chain links TRBV7-7 to TRBJ2-5, with D maybe TRBD2 (7 bases). This CDR3 region has 12 residues. Trimming shortened V by 11 bases and J by 5 bases, and 15 bases separated the two germline ends. Germline V CDR1 and CDR2: SSHAT, FNYEAQ (reference sequence).

With regard to this clonotype: One junction end does not reproduce the germline sequence, and a read error may be involved. This rearrangement joins TRBV19 to TRBJ2-5; 10 bases line up with TRBD2. CDR1 and CDR2 (germline): LNHDA, SQIVND (reference sequence). This CDR3 comprises 15 residues. DNA of the CDR3: TGTGTCAGTAGTGTTGGGCTAGCGGGGGAAGAGCCCCAGTACTTC. Amino acid sequence: CVSSVGLAGEEPQYF.

In this sample, this clonotype turned up many times. The CDR3 is CASSYSRTAGDGYTF. CDR3 nucleotides: TGTGCCAGCAGTTACTCGAGGACAGCGGGAGACGGCTACACCTTC. This sequence joins TRBV6-6 and TRBJ1-2; tentative D call: TRBD1 (6 bases). Germline V gene lookup returns CDR1 MNHNY and CDR2 SVGAGI (reference sequence). The CDR3 spans 15 residues. V was clipped by 0 bases and J by 8 bases, with 16 bases between them.

In its sample, this clonotype was seen many times. The CDR3 spells CASSSDGGGETQYF. In nucleotides, the CDR3 is TGTGCCAGCAGTTCCGACGGGGGGGGGGAGACCCAGTACTTC. The chain couples TRBV25-1 to TRBJ2-5; 8 nucleotides line up with TRBD2. Per the germline V gene, CDR1 is MGHDK and CDR2 is SYGVNS. CDR3 size: 14 residues. V lost 5 bases to trimming and J lost 5 bases; unmatched junction nucleotides: 7.

The chain has TRBV6-1 and TRBJ1-2; tentatively, D is TRBD1 (5 bases). The V and J ends lost 1 base and 2 bases respectively, with 17 bases between them. CDR1 is MNHNS, CDR2 SASEGT, per germline. CDR3 length equals 17 residues. As DNA, the CDR3 is TGTGCCAGCAGTGAAGTTGCAAAGGGACGCACGAACTATGGCTACACCTTC. Residues: CASSEVAKGRTNYGYTF.

This clonotype has ten or more counts. The rearrangement links TRBV5-6 to TRBJ2-7, with TRBD1 matching 9 bases. This CDR3 contains 16 residues. The junction had 8 bases not matched to a gene; V was cut back by 1 base and J by 3 bases. From germline, CDR1 is SGHDT and CDR2 YYEEEE. The CDR3 is CASSLKGAGQGYEQYF. The DNA of the CDR3 is TGTGCCAGCAGCTTGAAGGGTGCGGGACAGGGCTACGAGCAGTACTTC. The full variable domain, with the rest looked up from reference TRBV5-6 and TRBJ2-7, is DAGVTQSPTHLIKTRGQQVTLRCSPKSGHDTVSWYQQALGQGPQFIFQYYEEEERQRGNFPDRFSGHQFPNYSSELNVNALLLGDSALYLCASSLKGAGQGYEQYFGPGTRLTVT.

This rearrangement joins TRBV20-1 to TRBJ2-3; 9 positions agree with TRBD2. This CDR3 spans 17 amino acids. Germline V gene sequence: CDR1 DFQATT, CDR2 SNEGSKA (reference sequence). V lost 1 base, J lost 1 base, and 9 bases stayed unmatched. CDR3 loop: CSARVSGGTSGTDTQYF. CDR3 sequence (DNA): TGCAGTGCTAGAGTTAGCGGGGGAACCTCTGGCACAGATACGCAGTATTTT.